These T cell receptor beta chains were read from a single sample in a study of chemoradiotherapy in HPV16-positive cancers. The data were produced by immunoSEQ multiplex PCR, yet TCRdb's version contains in-frame clones alone and is incomplete. The sample records over 10,000 clones, 88% being singletons. The sample was blood, taken from a patient who underwent chemoradiotherapy. Source of these receptors: a human donor with HPV-associated anogenital cancer. Both conserved end residues are part of each CDR3. The order of the fields is V gene, clone size, J gene, D gene, CDR3 protein, CDR3 DNA. D genes are given only for firm matches. Not all rows give a size; the values are once, few, many and, for expanded clones, a class.

TRBV6-6,.,TRBJ1-4,.,CASSRDYNEKLFF,TGTGCCAGCAGTCGCGACTATAATGAAAAACTGTTTTTT
TRBV6-4,.,TRBJ2-3,.,CASSEQAGTGKPQYF,TGTGCCAGCAGTGAACAGGCCGGCACAGGAAAGCCGCAGTATTTT
TRBV30,.,TRBJ1-2,.,CAWSAQRANYGYTF,TGTGCCTGGAGTGCTCAAAGGGCTAACTATGGCTACACCTTC
TRBV4-1,few,TRBJ2-7,TRBD1,CASSQTDRGKFYEQYF,TGCGCCAGCAGCCAGACGGACAGGGGGAAATTCTACGAGCAGTACTTC
TRBV9,.,TRBJ2-2,TRBD2,CASSGTSGGADGELFF,TGTGCCAGCAGCGGGACGAGCGGGGGGGCCGACGGGGAGCTGTTTTTT
TRBV5-1,.,TRBJ2-7,.,CASSLPRDSSSYEQYF,TGCGCCAGCAGCTTGCCCCGGGACTCCAGCTCCTACGAGCAGTACTTC
TRBV7-2,.,TRBJ2-5,.,CASSSAGAQYF,TGTGCCAGCAGCTCCGCAGGGGCCCAGTACTTC
TRBV5-1,once,TRBJ2-3,TRBD2,CASSLRSGGGTDTQYF,TGCGCCAGCAGCTTGAGGAGCGGGGGGGGCACAGATACGCAGTATTTT
TRBV19,.,TRBJ1-5,.,CASSIAGYQPQHF,TGTGCCAGTAGTATCGCAGGGTACCAGCCCCAGCATTTT
TRBV28,once,TRBJ1-5,.,CASTTDSNQPQHF,TGTGCCAGCACAACAGATAGCAATCAGCCCCAGCATTTT
TRBV27,.,TRBJ2-5,TRBD1,CASSSRPGQGQGKTQYF,TGTGCCAGCAGCTCCCGCCCGGGACAGGGTCAGGGGAAGACCCAGTACTTC
TRBV4-3,.,TRBJ2-7,.,CASSPHSGSNEQYF,TGCGCCAGCAGCCCCCACTCAGGGTCCAACGAGCAGTACTTC
TRBV5-1,.,TRBJ1-1,TRBD1,CASSLAGQASPEAFF,TGCGCCAGCAGCTTGGCCGGACAGGCTTCCCCTGAAGCTTTCTTT
TRBV19,.,TRBJ1-1,.,CASSRQDFEAFF,TGTGCCAGTAGTCGACAGGATTTTGAAGCTTTCTTT
TRBV6-5,.,TRBJ1-1,TRBD1,CASSTQGVNTEAFF,TGTGCCAGCAGTACCCAGGGGGTCAACACTGAAGCTTTCTTT
TRBV16,.,TRBJ1-1,.,CASSGIRGGTEAFF,TGTGCCAGCAGCGGTATCAGGGGCGGAACTGAAGCTTTCTTT
TRBV15,.,TRBJ2-7,.,CATSRGGGSRPYEQYF,TGTGCCACCAGCAGAGGAGGCGGCTCGCGGCCCTACGAGCAGTACTTC
TRBV7-2,.,TRBJ2-4,TRBD2,CASSSVGGAVQNIQYF,TGTGCCAGCAGCTCGGTCGGGGGGGCTGTCCAAAACATTCAGTACTTC
TRBV5-8,.,TRBJ1-5,.,CASSLEGLYSNQPQHF,TGTGCCAGCAGCTTGGAGGGGCTGTATAGCAATCAGCCCCAGCATTTT
TRBV2,.,TRBJ1-5,.,CASRGVGGGNQPQHF,TGTGCCAGCAGGGGAGTAGGTGGGGGCAATCAGCCCCAGCATTTT
TRBV7-6,.,TRBJ2-3,.,CASSLVERLADTQYF,TGTGCCAGCAGCTTAGTTGAGAGGCTCGCGGATACGCAGTATTTT
TRBV19,.,TRBJ2-3,.,CASSWGPPPTDTQYF,TGTGCCAGTAGTTGGGGCCCACCACCCACAGATACGCAGTATTTT
TRBV5-4,.,TRBJ2-7,.,CASSLGVLYEQYF,TGTGCCAGCAGCTTGGGGGTTCTCTACGAGCAGTACTTC
TRBV7-2,.,TRBJ2-3,.,CASSTDSSRPDTQYF,TGTGCCAGCAGCACAGACTCCTCCCGACCCGATACGCAGTATTTT
TRBV6-1,.,TRBJ1-2,.,CASRLTGVTNYGYTF,TGTGCCAGCAGACTAACCGGGGTAACTAACTATGGCTACACCTTC
TRBV25-1,.,TRBJ2-1,.,CASSDARSNLRYNEQFF,TGTGCCAGCAGTGACGCTCGGTCCAACTTACGCTACAATGAGCAGTTCTTC
TRBV5-5,.,TRBJ2-7,TRBD1,CASSEGQGVTYEQYF,TGTGCCAGCAGCGAGGGACAGGGGGTTACCTACGAGCAGTACTTC
TRBV7-2,.,TRBJ1-4,.,CASSLEPLGKLFF,TGTGCCAGCAGCTTAGAACCGTTGGGAAAACTGTTTTTT
TRBV18,once,TRBJ1-4,.,CASSPPFLTNEKLFF,TGTGCCAGCTCACCACCTTTTCTCACTAATGAAAAACTGTTTTTT
TRBV7-6,.,TRBJ1-5,.,CASSLGTGSGQPQHF,TGTGCCAGCAGCTTAGGTACAGGGAGCGGTCAGCCCCAGCATTTT
TRBV12-5,.,TRBJ1-2,.,CASGLGGNYGYTF,TGTGCTAGTGGTTTGGGGGGAAACTATGGCTACACCTTC
TRBV5-1,.,TRBJ2-5,.,CASSLGGTETQYF,TGCGCCAGCAGCTTGGGAGGGACAGAGACCCAGTACTTC
TRBV7-8,.,TRBJ1-6,TRBD1,CASSLGQGAPGSPLHF,TGTGCCAGCAGCTTAGGGCAGGGGGCCCCCGGTTCACCCCTCCACTTT
TRBV6-4,.,TRBJ1-5,.,CASRDNQPQHF,TGTGCCAGCAGAGATAATCAGCCCCAGCATTTT
TRBV2,.,TRBJ2-3,.,CASSVTRGSDTQYF,TGTGCCAGCAGTGTTACCAGGGGAAGCGATACGCAGTATTTT
TRBV2,.,TRBJ1-5,TRBD1,CASRDRGLNQPQHF,TGTGCCAGCCGGGACAGGGGTTTGAATCAGCCCCAGCATTTT
TRBV5-1,once,TRBJ2-5,.,CASSMGPGEGEETQYF,TGCGCCAGCTCGATGGGCCCAGGGGAAGGAGAAGAGACCCAGTACTTC
TRBV2,.,TRBJ1-1,.,CASTNDRRTEAFF,TGTGCCAGCACCAACGACCGGAGAACTGAAGCTTTCTTT
TRBV19,.,TRBJ1-1,TRBD1,CATSDRGRTEAFF,TGTGCCACCTCGGACAGGGGGAGGACTGAAGCTTTCTTT
TRBV30,once,TRBJ2-3,.,CAWSRGPDTQYF,TGTGCCTGGAGTAGGGGCCCAGATACGCAGTATTTT
TRBV7-3,.,TRBJ2-6,TRBD1,CASSLKGQGLGANVLTF,TGTGCCAGCAGCTTAAAAGGACAGGGGCTAGGGGCCAACGTCCTGACTTTC
TRBV7-6,.,TRBJ1-6,.,CASSLAGDNSPLHF,TGTGCCAGCAGCTTAGCAGGGGATAATTCACCCCTCCACTTT
TRBV5-5,.,TRBJ2-7,.,CASSLAGAPAYEQYF,TGTGCCAGCAGCTTGGCAGGGGCTCCAGCCTACGAGCAGTACTTC
TRBV6-4,.,TRBJ2-3,.,CASSPAEGRGDTQYF,TGTGCCAGCAGCCCGGCGGAGGGGCGGGGAGATACGCAGTATTTT
TRBV7-2,.,TRBJ2-3,TRBD2,CASSRTSGESDTQYF,TGTGCCAGCAGCCGAACTAGCGGGGAGTCAGATACGCAGTATTTT
TRBV12-5,.,TRBJ1-1,TRBD1,CASGLGDRGNTEAFF,TGTGCTAGTGGTTTGGGGGACAGGGGGAACACTGAAGCTTTCTTT
TRBV30,few,TRBJ1-1,.,CAWRRSITEAFF,TGTGCCTGGAGGAGGTCGATCACTGAAGCTTTCTTT
TRBV7-9,.,TRBJ2-7,TRBD1,CASSLGGQGSEQYF,TGTGCCAGCAGCTTAGGGGGACAGGGTTCCGAGCAGTACTTC
TRBV30,few,TRBJ1-1,.,CAWSIFGNTEAFF,TGTGCCTGGAGTATCTTTGGGAACACTGAAGCTTTCTTT
TRBV9,.,TRBJ2-3,.,CASSVVGGLGTDTQYF,TGTGCCAGCAGCGTAGTGGGGGGTCTTGGCACAGATACGCAGTATTTT
TRBV5-6,.,TRBJ2-5,.,CASSWKMVQETQYF,TGTGCCAGCAGCTGGAAGATGGTCCAAGAGACCCAGTACTTC
TRBV9,.,TRBJ1-2,.,CASSQQRQGGYGYTF,TGTGCCAGCAGCCAACAAAGGCAGGGCGGATATGGCTACACCTTC
TRBV5-1,.,TRBJ1-2,TRBD1,CASRAGDRGNTNYGYTF,TGCGCCAGCAGGGCTGGGGACAGGGGTAACACTAACTATGGCTACACCTTC